Described below is a single T cell receptor beta chain sequence and its context. Its antigen is as yet unknown. The data stem from a study of cytomegalovirus exposure and HLA in healthy donors. Study-wide findings and caveats: Later analysis indicated greater clonal expansion among HLA-associated TCR beta chains than among equally common other chains. Despite most TCR sequences being rare, some public TCRs occurred in many donors. Three chains tied to CMV proved CMV antigen-specific in vitro. In a later analysis, several top co-occurrence clusters appeared linked to parvovirus B19, influenza, CMV and Epstein-Barr virus.

Amplification used 60 Vbeta primers and 13 Jbeta primers. Profiling relied on immunoSEQ multiplex PCR, and the TCRdb table lists in-frame clones only, not all of them. The top ten hold less than 2% of the sample, which has about 140,000 clones, about 61% seen once. The germline CDR1 and CDR2 sequences are KGHSH and LQKENI. The ends lost 8 bases at V and 5 bases at J; junction bases unmatched: 8. The CDR3 consists of 14 residues. Sequenced: PBMCs. This receptor was identified in a male donor in good health and CMV-seronegative. The chain links TRBV18 to TRBJ2-5; 10 bases map to TRBD1. Here the CDR3 reads CASERDRGAETQYF. Written as DNA, the CDR3 is TGTGCCAGCGAACGGGACAGGGGCGCCGAGACCCAGTACTTC. Looking up the rest from reference TRBV18 and TRBJ2-5 gives the full variable domain: NAGVMQNPRHLVRRRGQEARLRCSPMKGHSHVYWYRQLPEEGLKFMVYLQKENIIDESGMPKERFSAEFPKEGPSILRIQQVVRGDSAAYFCASERDRGAETQYFGPGTRLLVL.